This TCR beta chain was identified in a study of vaccination effects on CD4 cells after COVID-19. Study-wide results and caveats: After vaccination of healthy people, only 1 of 255 vaccine-induced clones cross-reacted with common cold coronaviruses.

Antigen-specific CD4+ T cells expanded by the ViraFEST assay with viral peptide pools were then sequenced. Following culture for roughly 10 days, CD4+ T cells were isolated. Each vaccine recipient was nucleocapsid antibody negative and had no prior SARS-CoV-2 infection. In culture with 10 IU/ml IL-2 and roughly 10 ug/ml peptides, PBMC were grown at two million per well. Cells had half their medium changed to IL-2 medium on days 3 and 7. For this clone: Its antigen remains unidentified.

The CDR3 length is 15 residues. V was cut by 0 bases and J by 4 bases, with 11 bases left in between. Germline assignment: CDR1 SGHRS and CDR2 YFSETQ. Assay: immunoSEQ multiplex PCR; the TCRdb copy retains only in-frame clones and omits some. The sample holds fewer than 85,000 clones, 60% to 85% seen once. The chain employs TRBV5-1 and TRBJ2-1; D possibly corresponds to TRBD1 (5 bases). The source of this sequence is a human donor who received a COVID-19 vaccine. Specimen: CD4+ T cells from PBMCs cultured with SARS-CoV-2 spike peptides, collected before COVID-19 vaccination. CDR3 bases: TGCGCCAGCAGCTTGGGGCAGGGTGGGTACAATGAGCAGTTCTTC. Translated, it gives CASSLGQGGYNEQFF.